This TCR beta chain was recovered during a study of blood T cell repertoires in COVID-19. In the study overall: Spain, Italy and the United States supplied samples that represented acute and convalescent COVID-19. Sources were T cells, B-cell-depleted T cells, or PBMCs; the material itself was cDNA or gDNA.

The CDR3 is 17 amino acids. Germline CDR1 and CDR2: MNHNS and SASEGT. Unmatched junction bases numbered 9, after V lost 4 bases and J lost 1 base. Original processing notes: By means of reference gene primer amplification, nucleated cell counts were estimated. Assay: immunoSEQ multiplex PCR; the TCRdb copy retains only in-frame clones and omits some. V, J and clone size were drawn from that table, and D and trimming were deduced from the DNA. Of under 130,000 clones in the sample, approximately 86% were seen once. The sequence came from a human donor in a cohort sampled during active COVID-19. The sample taken for sequencing was peripheral blood. The chain employs TRBV6-1 and TRBJ2-3, with 9 bases aligning to TRBD2. The chain's CDR3 is CASSASLSGGRTDTQYF. The CDR3 nucleotides read TGTGCCAGCAGTGCATCTCTTAGCGGGGGCCGCACAGATACGCAGTATTTT.